The rows below give T cell receptor beta chains drawn from one sample of a study of CD8 T cells in ankylosing spondylitis. TCRdb fed the 5' RACE reads into MiXCR, producing one record per CDR3 protein. The profile shows 150,000 to 200,000 distinct CDR3 sequences, roughly 10% of them singletons. Sequenced material: blood, either unsorted or a sorted T cell fraction (not recorded which). The origin of the receptors is a male donor with ankylosing spondylitis or in good health (not recorded which). Both conserved end residues are part of each CDR3. A D gene is named only where the DNA matches it firmly. Clone size, where shown, is once, few, many, or a class for clones that have expanded.

J gene	D gene	V gene	clone size	CDR3 DNA	CDR3 protein
TRBJ1-2	-	TRBV5-6	many	TGTGCCAGCAGCTTGAGAAATGGCTACACCTTC	CASSLRNGYTF
TRBJ2-7	-	TRBV5-1	few	TGCGCCAGCAGCTTGGGACAGCCGACTGGAGAGCAGTACTTC	CASSLGQPTGEQYF
TRBJ2-3	TRBD2	TRBV20-1	-	TGCAGTGCTTTCCCACTAGCGGGCGGTATAGCTACGCAGTATTTT	CSAFPLAGGIATQYF
TRBJ1-5	-	TRBV20-1	many	TGCAGTGCTAGAGCCCCAACGGGGAATAGCAATCAGCCCCAGCATTTT	CSARAPTGNSNQPQHF
TRBJ2-1	-	TRBV5-1	many	TGCGCCAGCAGCTTGGAGACTCCCGTCGGCTACAATGAGCAGTTCTTC	CASSLETPVGYNEQFF
TRBJ2-1	-	TRBV11-2	many	TGTGCCAGCAGCTTAGTCTCCGGTTACAATGAGCAGTTCTTC	CASSLVSGYNEQFF
TRBJ2-2	-	TRBV6-1	-	TGTGCCAGCAGTGAATTGGTCTCAATGGTCGGGGAGCTGTTTTTT	CASSELVSMVGELFF
TRBJ2-5	-	TRBV3-1	many	TGTGCCAGCACGGTTAACCAAGAGACCCAGTACTTC	CASTVNQETQYF
TRBJ2-2	TRBD2	TRBV12-3/TRBV12-4	-	TGTGCCAGCAGTCCCCAGACTAGCATGAGCGGGGAGCTGTTTTTT	CASSPQTSMSGELFF
TRBJ2-1	TRBD2	TRBV29-1	many	TGCAGCGTTAGGACTAGCGGGAGCGATGAGCAGTTCTTC	CSVRTSGSDEQFF
TRBJ2-1	TRBD2	TRBV5-1	many	TGCGCCAGCAGAGTCCGGACTAGCGGTGATCTTAGCTCCTACAATGAGCAGTTCTTC	CASRVRTSGDLSSYNEQFF
TRBJ2-1	-	TRBV5-1	-	TGCGCCAGCAGCCGGGCTCCGGAGAGCACCTACAATGAGCAGTTCTTC	CASSRAPESTYNEQFF
TRBJ1-1	TRBD1	TRBV18	-	TGTGCCAGCTCCCCTACCGGGACAGGCCTTAACACTGAAGCTTTCTTT	CASSPTGTGLNTEAFF
TRBJ2-2	-	TRBV10-1	many	TGCGCCAGCAGGGCTAGCAGGAACACCGGGGAGCTGTTTTTT	CASRASRNTGELFF
TRBJ2-3	-	TRBV7-2	-	TGTGCCAGCAGCACTAGGGGTAGCGTTAGAAATACGCAGTATTTT	CASSTRGSVRNTQYF
TRBJ2-2	TRBD1	TRBV28	-	TGTGCCAGCAGTTTGACAGGGTCTGGAGCCGGGGAGCTGTTTTTT	CASSLTGSGAGELFF
TRBJ2-3	-	TRBV14	many	TGTGCCAGCAGCCCCTGGGGGGTTCCTAGCACAGATACGCAGTATTTT	CASSPWGVPSTDTQYF
TRBJ2-2	-	TRBV20-1	-	TGCAGTGCAAACAACCCGGGCGGGGAGCTGTTTTTT	CSANNPGGELFF
TRBJ1-1	TRBD1	TRBV5-1	few	TGCGCCAGCAGCTTGACAGGGGGCGTCGCTGAAGCTTTCTTT	CASSLTGGVAEAFF
TRBJ1-4	-	TRBV5-1	many	TGCGCCAGCAGCCAGGCCGTGCCATCAGAAAAACTGTTTTTT	CASSQAVPSEKLFF
TRBJ2-1	TRBD2	TRBV2	many	TGTGCCAGCAGGCAGACTAGCGGGAAGTACAATGAGCAGTTCTTC	CASRQTSGKYNEQFF
TRBJ2-7	-	TRBV6-1	many	TGTGCCAGCATAGGGGAGGATCGCTCCTACGAGCAGTACTTC	CASIGEDRSYEQYF
TRBJ1-1	-	TRBV20-1	many	TGCAGTCGATCCAGGGGTGAAGCTTTCTTT	CSRSRGEAFF
TRBJ2-7	-	TRBV12-3/TRBV12-4	many	TGTGCCAGCACCGACCCTGGGGCTTGGGAGCAGTACTTC	CASTDPGAWEQYF
TRBJ1-6	TRBD1	TRBV7-2	few	TGTGCCAGCAGCTTATACAAGGGGGCTGGTTCACCCCTCCACTTT	CASSLYKGAGSPLHF
TRBJ1-5	-	TRBV7-2	few	TGTGCCAGCAGCTCCCCCCCCGGGGGGCGGACGAGCAATCAGCCCCAGCATTTT	CASSSPPGGRTSNQPQHF
TRBJ1-6	-	TRBV18	few	TGTGCCAGCTCACCACAGGGAATAGGTTCACCCCTCCACTTT	CASSPQGIGSPLHF
TRBJ2-7	TRBD1	TRBV6-5	few	TGTGCCAGCAGCCGGACAGGGGTGCAGTACTTC	CASSRTGVQYF
TRBJ2-1	TRBD2	TRBV10-1	many	TGCGCCAACCTACGCAAGCGGGAGGTCTACAATGAGCAGTTCTTC	CANLRKREVYNEQFF
TRBJ2-2	-	TRBV7-6	few	TGTGCCAGCAGCCACGGTGCTAGAACCGGGGAGCTGTTTTTT	CASSHGARTGELFF
TRBJ1-1	-	TRBV29-1	many	TGCAGCGTCCTAGAGAGGAATGCAAACACTGAAGCTTTCTTT	CSVLERNANTEAFF
TRBJ1-4	TRBD1	TRBV12-3/TRBV12-4	-	TGTGCCAGCAGCTCTACAGGGGGCGCGGGTGAAAAACTGTTTTTT	CASSSTGGAGEKLFF
TRBJ2-2	-	TRBV4-3	-	TGCGCCAGCAGCCAAGAAGCAGCGGGTGCTTACACCGGGGAGCTGTTTTTT	CASSQEAAGAYTGELFF
TRBJ2-7	-	TRBV15	many	TGTGCCACCAGCAAAGAACGGGACTCCTTCAGCTCCTACGAGCAGTACTTC	CATSKERDSFSSYEQYF
TRBJ1-6	-	TRBV14	-	TGTGCCAGCAGCCCTTCTACGAGCTCCTATAATTCACCCCTCCACTTT	CASSPSTSSYNSPLHF
TRBJ2-7	-	TRBV7-9	-	TGTGCCAGCGGAGGCCTTTCCCACGAGCAGTACTTC	CASGGLSHEQYF
TRBJ2-1	TRBD1	TRBV24-1	many	TGTGCCACCAGTGATCCAGAAGGGACAGGGCTCTACAATGAGCAGTTCTTC	CATSDPEGTGLYNEQFF
TRBJ2-3	-	TRBV11-2	few	TGTGCCAGCAGCTTAAGGAAGGCACCAAACACAGATACGCAGTATTTT	CASSLRKAPNTDTQYF
TRBJ1-5	-	TRBV19	-	TGTGCCAGTAGTACAGACACCGGAGGGCGGCCCCAGCATTTT	CASSTDTGGRPQHF
TRBJ2-5	-	TRBV9	few	TGTGCCAGCAGCGTAGGAGGAGGGCTCCAAGAGACCCAGTACTTC	CASSVGGGLQETQYF